Listed below are T cell receptor beta chains from one sample, sequenced in a study of CD8 T cells in ankylosing spondylitis. TCRdb reprocessed the 5' RACE reads via MiXCR and lists one record per CDR3 protein. The repertoire holds 350,000 to 550,000 distinct CDR3 sequences, with roughly 26% as singletons. The sequenced sample was blood, either unsorted or a sorted T cell fraction (not recorded which). The receptors come from a male donor with ankylosing spondylitis. Each CDR3 is given with its conserved first and last residue. The D gene is left open where the match is weak. Size is stated for part of the rows, as once, few or many counts, or as a class when the clone is expanded.

d_gene	v_gene	abundance	j_gene	CDR3aa	CDR3nt
.	TRBV5-1	few	TRBJ2-1	CASSLAREWTYNEQFF	TGCGCCAGCAGCTTGGCGCGGGAATGGACCTACAATGAGCAGTTCTTC
.	TRBV7-9	.	TRBJ1-1	CASSPEYTEAFF	TGTGCCAGCAGCCCAGAGTACACTGAAGCTTTCTTT
.	TRBV5-1	.	TRBJ2-2	CASSFLATGELFF	TGCGCCAGCAGCTTCCTAGCGACCGGGGAGCTGTTTTTT
.	TRBV4-1	few	TRBJ2-3	CASSAGVHTSTDTQYF	TGCGCCAGCAGCGCCGGGGTCCATACAAGCACAGATACGCAGTATTTT
TRBD2	TRBV24-1	.	TRBJ2-2	CATSGKTSGTGELFF	TGTGCCACCAGTGGTAAGACTAGCGGCACCGGGGAGCTGTTTTTT
TRBD2	TRBV12-3/TRBV12-4	.	TRBJ2-3	CASSLLAGPDTQYF	TGTGCCAGCAGTCTGCTAGCGGGACCAGATACGCAGTATTTT
.	TRBV3-1	.	TRBJ1-4	CASGLGLQGEKLFF	TGTGCCAGCGGTTTGGGACTTCAGGGGGAAAAACTGTTTTTT
.	TRBV20-1	.	TRBJ1-1	CSASDAHINTEAFF	TGCAGTGCTAGTGATGCACACATAAACACTGAAGCTTTCTTT
.	TRBV15	.	TRBJ1-1	CATSPRQVHMNTEAFF	TGTGCCACCAGCCCCCGACAGGTACACATGAACACTGAAGCTTTCTTT
TRBD2	TRBV13	.	TRBJ2-3	CASSSGLAGGADTQYF	TGTGCCAGCAGCTCCGGACTAGCGGGAGGGGCAGATACGCAGTATTTT
.	TRBV6-1	few	TRBJ2-5	CARPAETQYF	TGTGCCCGACCAGCGGAGACCCAGTACTTC
.	TRBV30	.	TRBJ1-1	CAGGGLNTEAFF	TGTGCCGGGGGGGGTTTGAACACTGAAGCTTTCTTT
TRBD2	TRBV3-1	.	TRBJ2-1	CASSSPSGSSHEQFF	TGTGCCAGCAGCTCGCCTAGCGGGAGTTCCCATGAGCAGTTCTTC
TRBD2	TRBV2	.	TRBJ2-7	CASGKELTGGEQYF	TGTGCCAGCGGAAAGGAACTCACGGGGGGCGAGCAGTACTTC
.	TRBV21-1	few	TRBJ2-7	CASSPQGSHGPSYEQYF	TGTGCCAGCAGCCCCCAGGGGAGTCATGGACCTTCCTACGAGCAGTACTTC
TRBD2	TRBV9	few	TRBJ2-3	CASSVEASGHTDTQYF	TGTGCCAGCAGCGTAGAGGCTAGCGGACACACAGATACGCAGTATTTT
TRBD2	TRBV7-9	.	TRBJ2-7	CASSLAPSGNGEQYF	TGTGCCAGCAGCTTGGCCCCTAGCGGGAACGGTGAGCAGTACTTC
TRBD1	TRBV29-1	few	TRBJ1-1	CSVDRDRQTEAFF	TGCAGCGTTGACCGGGACAGGCAAACCGAAGCTTTCTTT
TRBD1	TRBV20-1	.	TRBJ1-2	CSAILDRGFYGYTF	TGCAGTGCTATATTGGACAGGGGATTTTATGGCTACACCTTC
TRBD1	TRBV12-3/TRBV12-4	.	TRBJ1-1	CASSSRDRGTEAFF	TGTGCCAGCAGTTCGCGGGACAGGGGCACTGAAGCTTTCTTT
.	TRBV14	.	TRBJ2-1	CASSHDQDEQFF	TGTGCCAGCAGCCATGACCAAGATGAGCAGTTCTTC
TRBD2	TRBV11-3	.	TRBJ2-1	CASRSGILGNEQFF	TGTGCCAGCAGGAGCGGGATTCTAGGCAATGAGCAGTTCTTC
.	TRBV20-1	.	TRBJ1-1	CSASLAGGSTEAFF	TGCAGTGCTAGTCTAGCCGGTGGGTCTACTGAAGCTTTCTTT